Following are 21 T cell receptor beta chains from one sample sequenced in a study of neoadjuvant anti-PD-1 for oral cavity cancer. Here immunoSEQ multiplex PCR was the method, and the copy in TCRdb shows in-frame clones only, minus some. The table records more than 11,000 clones, roughly three quarters of them present only once. Time point here: after neoadjuvant nivolumab, at surgical resection. This specimen was PBMCs, taken after nivolumab (anti-PD-1) treatment. The source of these receptors is a person aged 35-79 years with oral cavity squamous cell carcinoma.

This chain links TRBV19 with TRBJ1-1, with D hard to call. V lost 5 bases and J lost 1, with 11 bases in between. There are 14 residues in the CDR3. Germline V lookup: CDR1 LNHDA, CDR2 SQIVND (reference sequence). The CDR3 sequence: CASSGKAANTEAFF. DNA of the CDR3: TGTGCCAGTAGTGGGAAAGCCGCGAACACTGAAGCTTTCTTT.

The CDR3 DNA is TGTGCCAGTACCCTCGGGACTAGGGGAACAGATACGCAGTATTTT. Encoded protein: CASTLGTRGTDTQYF. The gene calls are TRBV9 and TRBJ2-3; TRBD2 aligns across 8 bases. Looked up from germline, CDR1 is SGDLS and CDR2 is YYNGEE. The V segment lost 8 bases and the J segment 3 bases; nucleotides outside the gene matches: 11. The CDR3 has 15 amino acids. Full variable domain (missing parts from reference TRBV9 and TRBJ2-3): DSGVTQTPKHLITATGQRVTLRCSPRSGDLSVYWYQQSLDQGLQFLIQYYNGEERAKGNILERFSAQQFPDLHSELNLSSLELGDSALYFCASTLGTRGTDTQYFGPGTRLTVL.

The chain carries TRBV7-9 and TRBJ2-1; D might be TRBD2 (6 bases). This CDR3 is built from 17 residues. Germline assignment: CDR1 SEHNR and CDR2 FQNEAQ (reference sequence). V lost 1 base and J lost 6, with 19 bases in between. The CDR3 DNA follows: TGTGCCAGCAGCTTAGGGGTATGGGGGGACGTGTCCAATGAGCAGTTCTTC. Translation: CASSLGVWGDVSNEQFF.

The gene calls are TRBV7-9 and TRBJ1-2; TRBD1 matches 12 bases. The CDR3 spans 17 residues. The V and J ends lost 6 bases and 7 bases, in that order; junction bases with no gene match: 15. Germline loops: CDR1 SEHNR, CDR2 FQNEAQ (reference sequence). CDR3: CASSSLGNLGQGAGYTF. CDR3 nucleotides: TGTGCCAGCAGTTCCCTCGGGAATTTGGGACAGGGGGCTGGCTACACCTTC.

This clone appeared a single time. This chain connects TRBV5-1 to TRBJ1-5; 9 bases are shared with TRBD1. The CDR3 length is 14 residues. After removal of 4 bases from V and 7 bases from J, the junction contained 6 bases not matched to a gene. Germline V gives CDR1 SGHRS, CDR2 YFSETQ. CDR3 nucleotide sequence: TGCGCCAGCAGCGACGGGACAGGGCAACAGCCCCAGCATTTT. Translated: CASSDGTGQQPQHF. The variable domain in full, completed from reference TRBV5-1 and TRBJ1-5, reads KAGVTQTPRYLIKTRGQQVTLSCSPISGHRSVSWYQQTPGQGLQFLFEYFSETQRNKGNFPGRFSGRQFSNSRSEMNVSTLELGDSALYLCASSDGTGQQPQHFGDGTRLSIL.

This chain uses TRBV11-2 with TRBJ1-1; 7 nucleotides agree with TRBD1. Germline lookup yields CDR1 SGHAT and CDR2 FQNNGV. The CDR3 loop spans 13 amino acids. V was clipped by 5 bases and J by 3 bases; unmatched bases: 3. Written as DNA, the CDR3 is TGTGCCAGCAGCCACCAGGGGGACACTGAAGCTTTCTTT. Encoded protein: CASSHQGDTEAFF. Based on the CDR3 plus reference TRBV11-2 and TRBJ1-1, the full variable domain is EAGVAQSPRYKIIEKRQSVAFWCNPISGHATLYWYQQILGQGPKLLIQFQNNGVVDDSQLPKDRFSAERLKGVDSTLKIQPAKLEDSAVYLCASSHQGDTEAFFGQGTRLTVV.

This chain joins TRBV30 and TRBJ1-1, with a weak D call TRBD1 (5 bases). CDR1 is GTSNPN, CDR2 SVGIG, per germline (reference sequence). The germline V and J ends were trimmed by 0 bases and 4 bases, with 9 bases remaining between them. The CDR3 spans 13 residues. The CDR3 here is CAWSVGQGTEAFF. The CDR3 bases are TGTGCCTGGAGTGTCGGGCAGGGCACTGAAGCTTTCTTT.

In DNA, the CDR3 is TGTGCCAGCAGCCTCGGGGCCGGTACTGAAGCTTTCTTT. Translating gives CASSLGAGTEAFF. The rearrangement links TRBV5-4 to TRBJ1-1, with a possible D match to TRBD1 (5 bases). V gave up 4 bases and J gave up 5 bases, with 12 bases separating them. Germline CDR1 reads SGHNT; CDR2 reads YYREEE (reference sequence). CDR3 length: 13 amino acids.

This clone appeared a few times. The V call is TRBV6-6, the J call TRBJ2-2; D unclear. The CDR3 runs to 14 residues. Germline loops: CDR1 MNHNY, CDR2 SVGAGI (reference sequence). Trimming took off 2 bases at V and 1 base at J, with 5 bases between the two ends. CDR3 region: CASSYRENTGELFF. CDR3 in DNA: TGTGCCAGCAGTTACCGAGAGAACACCGGGGAGCTGTTTTTT.

This clone was counted a few times. The V and J genes are TRBV6-5 and TRBJ1-3; tentative D call: TRBD1 (5 bases). The CDR3 runs 12 residues. Germline values: CDR1 MNHEY, CDR2 SVGAGI. V was pared by 6 bases and J by 10 bases, with 13 bases between. CDR3 nucleotide sequence: TGTGCCAGCAGGAGTTCAGGGAGTACCATATATTTT. This gives the protein CASRSSGSTIYF.

This rearrangement joins TRBV29-1 to TRBJ2-2; D tentatively reads TRBD1 or TRBD2 (5 bases each). Germline CDR1 is SQVTM and CDR2 is ANQGSEA. V lost 4 bases and J 6 bases, leaving 12 bases between the germline ends. The CDR3 runs to 13 residues. In DNA form, the CDR3 reads TGCAGCGTTGGTTTTGGGGGTCCCGGGGAGCTGTTTTTT. Amino acids: CSVGFGGPGELFF.

This clone was picked up a small number of times. The chain is built from TRBV12-5 and TRBJ2-5, with a possible D match to TRBD2 (5 bases). The CDR3 totals 14 residues. Germline V gene lookup returns CDR1 LGHNT and CDR2 FRNRAP. V was clipped by 2 bases and J by 2 bases, with 9 bases between them. This CDR3 is CASGLTGSQETQYF. As DNA, the CDR3 is TGTGCTAGTGGTTTGACGGGATCACAAGAGACCCAGTACTTC.

V is TRBV20-1 and J is TRBJ1-2; no firm D call. CDR1 and CDR2 from the germline V gene are DFQATT and SNEGSKA (reference sequence). This CDR3 contains 11 residues. Trimming removed 0 bases at V and 9 bases at J, with 8 bases between. The CDR3 spells CSARDGQSYTF. CDR3 bases: TGCAGTGCTAGAGATGGGCAGAGCTACACCTTC.

This sequence joins TRBV7-2 and TRBJ2-7; D not certain. The CDR3 is 15 amino acids. Deletions cut 5 bases from V and 0 bases from J, with 14 bases between. Per the germline V gene, CDR1 is SGHTA and CDR2 is FQGNSA. CDR3: CASSVGGITSYEQYF. CDR3 sequence (DNA): TGTGCCAGCAGCGTGGGTGGGATCACCTCCTACGAGCAGTACTTC. Full variable domain (outside the CDR3, taken from reference TRBV7-2 and TRBJ2-7): GAGVSQSPSNKVTEKGKDVELRCDPISGHTALYWYRQSLGQGLEFLIYFQGNSAPDKSGLPSDRFSAERTGGSVSTLTIQRTQQEDSAVYLCASSVGGITSYEQYFGPGTRLTVT.

The chain combines TRBV10-1 with TRBJ2-2; TRBD1 aligns across 8 bases. CDR1 is WNHNN and CDR2 is SYGVQD in the germline V gene (reference sequence). The CDR3 extends over 19 amino acids. J lost 5 bases, V lost 3 bases, and 17 bases had no gene match. CDR3 protein: CASSDSYRGSKSGTGELFF. CDR3 nucleotide sequence: TGCGCCAGCAGTGATTCGTACAGGGGGTCGAAAAGTGGGACCGGGGAGCTGTTTTTT.

This clone was detected only a few times. V gene TRBV2 combines with J gene TRBJ2-7; TRBD2 might be the D (6 bases). This CDR3 is 14 amino acids long. V lost 6 bases to trimming and J lost 2 bases, with 14 bases between them. The V gene's germline CDR1 is SNHLY and CDR2 FYNNEI. The CDR3 DNA follows: TGTGCCAGCAGGTGGAGGGTGACTACCTACGAGCAGTACTTC. Its protein is CASRWRVTTYEQYF.

The V and J genes are TRBV10-1 and TRBJ2-2; D is possibly TRBD1 (5 bases). CDR1 and CDR2 (germline): WNHNN, SYGVQD (reference sequence). The CDR3 has 14 amino acids. Deletions cut 6 bases from V and 1 base from J, with 9 bases between. CDR3 protein: CASRSQGNTGELFF. The DNA of the CDR3 is TGCGCCAGCAGGTCGCAGGGGAACACCGGGGAGCTGTTTTTT.

The chain has TRBV6-6 and TRBJ2-7, with 7 bases identical to TRBD2. The germline gives CDR1 MNHNY, CDR2 SVGAGI (reference sequence). J lost 2 bases, V lost 6 bases, and 10 bases had no gene match. This CDR3 has 15 amino acids. The CDR3 coding sequence is TGTGCCAGCAGCCCCTTTGAGCGGGGCCCCTACGAGCAGTACTTC. The encoded protein is CASSPFERGPYEQYF.

There are a few counts of this clone. The chain joins TRBV10-3 to TRBJ1-2; 8 nucleotides match TRBD1. Per the germline V gene, CDR1 is ENHRY and CDR2 is SYGVKD. V shed 3 bases and J 2 bases; nucleotides not matched to a gene: 5. This CDR3 spans 15 amino acids. The CDR3 region is CAISEGQGTNYGYTF. The CDR3 DNA is TGTGCCATCAGTGAAGGACAGGGAACCAACTATGGCTACACCTTC.

The chain couples TRBV27 to TRBJ2-7, with a tentative D call TRBD2 (5 bases). The CDR3 runs 14 residues. Per the germline V gene, CDR1 is MNHEY and CDR2 is SMNVEV (reference sequence). With 3 bases removed from V and 1 base from J, the gap between germline ends came to 10 bases. Here the CDR3 reads CASSFGIKSYEQYF. The CDR3 DNA reads TGTGCCAGCAGTTTCGGGATAAAGTCCTACGAGCAGTACTTC.

V is TRBV19 and J is TRBJ2-1; 9 bases fit TRBD2. Germline CDR1 LNHDA, CDR2 SQIVND (reference sequence). The CDR3 sequence is 16 residues long. V lost 4 bases and J lost 6; bases outside the gene matches: 10. The CDR3 region is CASSTRPAGGRNEQFF. CDR3 coding DNA: TGTGCCAGTAGTACCCGACCCGCGGGAGGGCGCAATGAGCAGTTCTTC.